The sequence of this T cell receptor (beta chain) was determined in a study of cytotoxic CD8 clonotypes in ibrutinib-treated CLL. Study-wide points: Pretreatment clonality was elevated relative to age-matched healthy donors and paralleled circulating CD8+ T-cell counts. Clonality climbed at ibrutinib response, then dropped toward baseline at progression.

About this clone: The antigen is not known.

With V trimmed by 4 bases and J by 0 bases, 2 bases remained unmatched. This CDR3 spans 15 amino acids. Germline lookup yields CDR1 LGHNA and CDR2 YNFKEQ. Some clones are missing from TCRdb's copy, which holds only in-frame ones; the method was immunoSEQ multiplex PCR. The sample yields some 160,000 clones, more than 75% seen once. The V and J genes are TRBV4-2 and TRBJ2-4; 8 nucleotides line up with TRBD2. The sequence was obtained from a human donor with chronic lymphocytic leukemia. The sequenced sample was PBMCs, obtained after 12 months of ibrutinib treatment. The CDR3 DNA sequence: TGTGCCAGCAGCCCGGGAGGGGAAGCCAAAAACATTCAGTACTTC. It specifies CASSPGGEAKNIQYF.